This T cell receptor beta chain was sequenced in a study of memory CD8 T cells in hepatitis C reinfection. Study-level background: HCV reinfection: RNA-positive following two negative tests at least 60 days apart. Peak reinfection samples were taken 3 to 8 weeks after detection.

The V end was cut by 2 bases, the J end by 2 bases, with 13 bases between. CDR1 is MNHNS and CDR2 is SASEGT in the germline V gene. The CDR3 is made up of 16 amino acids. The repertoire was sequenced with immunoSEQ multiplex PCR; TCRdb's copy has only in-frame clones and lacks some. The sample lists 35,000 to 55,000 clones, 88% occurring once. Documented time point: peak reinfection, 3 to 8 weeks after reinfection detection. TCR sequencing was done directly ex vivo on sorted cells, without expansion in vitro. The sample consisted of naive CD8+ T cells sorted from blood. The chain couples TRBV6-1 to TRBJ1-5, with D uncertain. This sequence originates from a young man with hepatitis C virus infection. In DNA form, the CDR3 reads TGTGCCAGCAGTGAAACCCAGGCCCGAGGCAATCAGCCCCAGCATTTT. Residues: CASSETQARGNQPQHF.